Only a few counts were recorded for the clone carrying this T cell receptor beta chain. This specimen belongs to a study of T cell repertoires in cytomegalovirus infection. TCRdb recomputed calls from the reads with MiXCR, one row per CDR3 protein. Among about 740,000 distinct CDR3 sequences listed, roughly a third were seen once. This CDR3 has 14 residues. V was cut by 3 bases and J by 8 bases, with 14 bases left in between. Germline V gene sequence: CDR1 MDHEN, CDR2 SYDVKM. This chain joins TRBV28 and TRBJ2-1; D tentatively reads TRBD1 or TRBD2 (6 bases each). The receptor was isolated from a human donor in good health (CMV status not recorded). Some clones in this sample may be carry-over from other donors' samples. Sequenced input: PBMCs. The CDR3: CASSFRGVPHEQFF. The CDR3 bases are TGTGCCAGCAGTTTTAGGGGGGTGCCCCATGAGCAGTTCTTC.